This T cell receptor (beta chain) was recorded in a study of OX40 agonist ivuxolimab in advanced cancers. This table comes from immunoSEQ multiplex PCR, and its TCRdb copy is limited to in-frame clones, with some not included. The sample has 55,000 to 75,000 clones, about 86% seen once. Germline V gene data show CDR1 as GTSNPN and CDR2 as SVGIG (reference sequence). Trimming took off 2 bases at V and 0 bases at J, with 8 bases between the two ends. The CDR3 has 15 residues. This sequence was found in an adult with an advanced solid tumor such as melanoma, head and neck, liver or kidney cancer. This material consisted of CD4+ or CD8+ T cells sorted from blood, taken in a trial of the OX40 agonist ivuxolimab. The gene calls are TRBV30 and TRBJ2-6, with D uncertain. CDR3 residues: CAWSYTVSGANVLTF. CDR3 coding DNA: TGTGCCTGGAGTTACACCGTCTCTGGGGCCAACGTCCTGACTTTC.